The 10 T cell receptor beta chains given below trace back to one sample, sequenced in a study of T cells in Graves' hyperthyroidism and ophthalmopathy. Authors of the study amplified TCR beta CDR3 regions from RNA transcripts. First-round RT-PCR of the TCR CDR3 relied on the HTBI primer set. TCRdb recomputed calls from the multiplex PCR reads with MiXCR, one row per CDR3 protein. The sample consists of approximately 600,000 distinct CDR3 sequences, less than 25% of them appearing once. The sequenced material came from blood. The receptors were sampled from a man in his thirties or forties with Graves' ophthalmopathy.

This clonotype was detected ten times or more. V and J are TRBV12-3 or TRBV12-4 and TRBJ1-5; D is unresolved. The CDR3 sequence is 13 residues long. Trimming took off 3 bases at V and 4 bases at J, with 7 bases between the two ends. Written as DNA, the CDR3 is TGTGCCAGCAGTTTCGGTATAAATCAGCCCCAGCATTTT. It codes for CASSFGINQPQHF.

The V call is TRBV29-1, the J call TRBJ2-1; no reliable D call. Germline CDR1 reads SQVTM; CDR2 reads ANQGSEA. V shed 7 bases and J shed 1 base, with 8 bases lying between them. CDR3 length equals 12 residues. The CDR3 here is CSGLVSYNEQFF. In nucleotides, the CDR3 is TGCAGCGGGCTGGTTTCCTACAATGAGCAGTTCTTC.

In this sample, this clonotype turned up a few times. The V gene is TRBV19, the J gene TRBJ2-3; D not certain. The CDR3 runs 17 residues. Trimming cost V 9 bases and J 2 bases, with 24 bases left between them. Germline lookup yields CDR1 LNHDA and CDR2 SQIVND (reference sequence). The CDR3 bases are TGTGCCAGCTCGGATTCGGGCCATCGAATAGACACAGATACGCAGTATTTT. The encoded protein is CASSDSGHRIDTDTQYF.

The J gene is TRBJ1-5, the V gene TRBV19; possible D gene TRBD1, 6 bases. CDR3 length: 16 residues. CDR1 is LNHDA and CDR2 is SQIVND in the germline V gene (reference sequence). V dropped 0 bases and J dropped 3 bases, with 12 bases sitting between them. The CDR3: CASSIDLGQINQPQHF. In DNA, the CDR3 is TGTGCCAGTAGTATAGATCTGGGACAAATCAATCAGCCCCAGCATTTT.

V usage is TRBV14 and J usage is TRBJ1-5, with a weak D call TRBD1 (6 bases). Per the germline V gene, CDR1 is SGHDN and CDR2 is FVKESK. Trimming left V 4 bases short and J 6 bases short, with 19 bases between. The CDR3 runs to 16 residues. This chain's CDR3 is CASSLEVTGLCQPQHF. CDR3 sequence (DNA): TGTGCCAGCAGCCTTGAAGTAACAGGGCTCTGTCAGCCCCAGCATTTT.

This clonotype was observed a handful of times. The chain has TRBV7-9 and TRBJ2-5; the D is unclear. V lost 3 bases and J 4 bases, leaving 6 bases between the germline ends. The CDR3 runs to 12 residues. Germline V gene sequence: CDR1 SEHNR, CDR2 FQNEAQ (reference sequence). CDR3 nucleotide sequence: TGTGCCAGCAGCTTCGACGGAGAGACCCAGTACTTC. Its translation is CASSFDGETQYF.

The chain uses TRBV3-1 and TRBJ2-7; 7 bases map to TRBD1. CDR1 LGHDT and CDR2 YNNKEL come from the germline V gene (reference sequence). V lost 8 bases, J lost 0 bases, and 10 bases stayed unmatched. This CDR3 has 15 amino acids. The CDR3 is CASGDSGTASYEQYF. CDR3 in DNA: TGTGCCAGCGGAGACTCCGGGACAGCCTCCTACGAGCAGTACTTC.

This clonotype has only a few counts. The gene calls are TRBV28 and TRBJ2-7; 8 bases fit TRBD1. Germline trimming cut 7 bases from V and 2 bases from J; bases unmatched to any gene: 10. Germline CDR1 is MDHEN and CDR2 is SYDVKM. The CDR3 is made up of 15 amino acids. CDR3 in amino acids: CASNPDRGQTYEQYF. CDR3 in DNA: TGTGCCAGCAATCCCGACAGGGGACAAACCTACGAGCAGTACTTC.

In this sample, this clonotype turned up a few times. The V call is TRBV27, the J call TRBJ2-7; TRBD1 matches 7 bases. The germline V gene has CDR1 MNHEY and CDR2 SMNVEV (reference sequence). The ends lost 5 bases at V and 2 bases at J; junction bases unmatched: 6. This CDR3 is built from 14 residues. CDR3 in DNA: TGTGCCAGCAGTCCGACGACAGGGCCCTACGAGCAGTACTTC. Its protein is CASSPTTGPYEQYF.

The CDR3 region is CATINQTDAGANVLTF. CDR3 sequence (DNA): TGTGCCACCATTAACCAAACGGATGCTGGGGCCAACGTCCTGACTTTC. V usage is TRBV24-1 and J usage is TRBJ2-6; D remains unclear. Between the trimmed V and J ends, which lost 8 bases and 2 bases, there was a span of 15 bases. CDR3 length: 16 residues. Germline assignment: CDR1 KGHDR and CDR2 SFDVKD.